The clone carrying this T cell receptor (beta chain) was picked up many times. Its specificity is not known. This specimen belongs to a study of metastatic and nonmetastatic thyroid tumors. Overall study context: Malignant thyroid and benign thyroid patients provided blood and tumor or nodule tissue whose repertoires were compared. Study-wide findings and caveats: When malignant thyroid tumors were compared with benign nodules, TCR beta diversity was reportedly significantly higher in the malignant tumors. This held in both blood and tumor samples.

Prior to thyroid surgery, none of the patients had received any treatment. TCRdb recomputed clones from the PCR reads via MiXCR. The sample carries approximately 90,000 clones, 10% to 15% recorded once. The CDR3 totals 14 residues. The V gene end was trimmed by 3 bases and the J gene end by 10 bases; junction bases not matched to a gene: 4. The V and J genes are TRBV12-3 or TRBV12-4 and TRBJ2-1, with TRBD2 matching over 12 bases. Material: blood. The origin of this receptor is a female donor with papillary thyroid cancer or a benign thyroid nodule (not recorded which). Some clones in this sample may be carry-over from other donors' samples. Written as DNA, the CDR3 is TGTGCCAGCAGTTTTGGACTAGCGGGGCTCGAGCAGTTCTTC. Its protein is CASSFGLAGLEQFF.